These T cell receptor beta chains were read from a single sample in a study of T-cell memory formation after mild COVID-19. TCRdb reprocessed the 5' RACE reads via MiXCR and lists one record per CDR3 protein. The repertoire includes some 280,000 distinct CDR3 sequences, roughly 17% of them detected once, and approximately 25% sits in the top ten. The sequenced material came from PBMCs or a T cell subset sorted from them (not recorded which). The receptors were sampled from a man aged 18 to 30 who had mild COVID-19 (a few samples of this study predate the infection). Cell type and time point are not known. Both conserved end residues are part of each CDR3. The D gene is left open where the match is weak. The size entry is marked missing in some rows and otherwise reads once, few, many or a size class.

CASSLSRGNYNEQFF TGTGCCAGCAGTTTATCCCGGGGGAACTACAATGAGCAGTTCTTC TRBJ2-1 TRBV27 NA NA 15
CASSLGATSDSPLHF TGCGCCAGCAGCTTGGGCGCAACTTCGGATTCACCCCTCCACTTT TRBJ1-6 TRBV5-1 NA NA 15
CASSLSLSNEQFF TGTGCCAGCAGCTTAAGTCTGTCGAATGAGCAGTTCTTC TRBJ2-1 TRBV11-2 NA NA 13
CASRMTGPHSGNTIYF TGTGCCAGCAGAATGACAGGGCCCCACTCTGGAAACACCATATATTTT TRBJ1-3 TRBV12-3/TRBV12-4 TRBD1 NA 16
CSVAQRHSHGYTF TGCAGCGTTGCGCAAAGGCATAGTCACGGCTACACCTTC TRBJ1-2 TRBV29-1 NA NA 13
CASSWGANTGELFF TGTGCCAGCAGCTGGGGGGCGAACACCGGGGAGCTGTTTTTT TRBJ2-2 TRBV11-2 NA NA 14
CASSPYRLAVNNEQFF TGTGCCAGCAGCCCATACCGACTAGCGGTTAACAATGAGCAGTTCTTC TRBJ2-1 TRBV7-2 TRBD2 NA 16
CASRETGMDTDTQYF TGCGCCAGCAGGGAGACGGGGATGGACACAGATACGCAGTATTTT TRBJ2-3 TRBV5-1 NA NA 15
CATWGEANTGELFF TGCGCCACCTGGGGGGAGGCGAACACCGGGGAGCTGTTTTTT TRBJ2-2 TRBV5-1 NA few 14
CASSPLWASEQETQYF TGTGCCAGCAGTCCACTTTGGGCGTCGGAGCAAGAGACCCAGTACTTC TRBJ2-5 TRBV12-3/TRBV12-4 NA few 16
CASSPTSGRQETQYF TGTGCCAGCAGCCCGACTAGCGGGCGGCAAGAGACCCAGTACTTC TRBJ2-5 TRBV7-2 TRBD2 few 15
CSVGGSQYQETQYF TGCAGCGTTGGGGGTAGCCAGTACCAAGAGACCCAGTACTTC TRBJ2-5 TRBV29-1 NA NA 14
CASRLRTGGGEQYF TGCGCCAGCAGGCTGAGGACAGGGGGTGGCGAGCAGTACTTC TRBJ2-7 TRBV4-1 TRBD1 NA 14
CASSLYGGTDTQYF TGTGCCAGCAGCTTATACGGGGGCACAGATACGCAGTATTTT TRBJ2-3 TRBV7-7 NA few 14
CASSYMTGSDTQYF TGTGCCAGCAGTTACATGACAGGGTCAGATACGCAGTATTTT TRBJ2-3 TRBV6-5 TRBD1 NA 14
CASSFGRNYGYTF TGTGCCAGCAGCTTTGGCAGGAACTATGGCTACACCTTC TRBJ1-2 TRBV7-2 NA many 13
CASSTDRGKSPLATQYF TGTGCCAGCAGCACGGACAGGGGAAAATCCCCCCTTGCTACGCAGTATTTT TRBJ2-3 TRBV6-2/TRBV6-3 TRBD1 few 17
CATSLSGGNTIYF TGTGCCACCAGTCTTAGCGGAGGAAACACCATATATTTT TRBJ1-3 TRBV24-1 NA NA 13
CASSLSAGQNYGYTF TGTGCCAGCAGCCTGAGCGCGGGACAGAACTATGGCTACACCTTC TRBJ1-2 TRBV5-6 TRBD1 few 15
CASSSIPPGPLEKLFF TGTGCCAGCAGCTCGATCCCCCCCGGGCCCCTGGAAAAACTGTTTTTT TRBJ1-4 TRBV7-9 NA NA 16
CASSYRDGEEKLFF TGTGCCAGCAGTTACCGGGACGGAGAGGAGAAACTGTTTTTT TRBJ1-4 TRBV6-6 NA NA 14
CASSGTSGLTDTQYF TGTGCCAGCAGCGGGACTAGCGGGCTCACAGATACGCAGTATTTT TRBJ2-3 TRBV9 TRBD2 few 15
CASSLAPGSSYNEQFF TGTGCCAGCAGCTTAGCTCCAGGCAGCTCCTACAATGAGCAGTTCTTC TRBJ2-1 TRBV7-2 NA NA 16
CSATGTGPSEYNEQFF TGCAGTGCTACCGGGACAGGACCTTCGGAGTACAATGAGCAGTTCTTC TRBJ2-1 TRBV20-1 TRBD1 NA 16
CASSEEIEIYNEQFF TGTGCCAGCAGTGAGGAAATTGAAATCTACAATGAGCAGTTCTTC TRBJ2-1 TRBV2 NA NA 15
CASRDDQGPGYGYTF TGTGCCAGCAGGGACGATCAGGGGCCTGGCTATGGCTACACCTTC TRBJ1-2 TRBV12-1 NA NA 15
CASSPGTANEQFF TGTGCCAGCAGCCCGGGGACGGCCAATGAGCAGTTCTTC TRBJ2-1 TRBV7-6 NA NA 13
CASSLDSGGYTF TGTGCCAGCAGCTTAGATAGTGGTGGCTACACCTTC TRBJ1-2 TRBV7-2 NA few 12
CASRNRGLGYTF TGTGCCAGCAGGAACAGGGGGCTGGGCTACACCTTC TRBJ1-2 TRBV6-1 TRBD1 NA 12
CASRLAGGTTNTGELFF TGTGCCAGCAGGCTCGCCGGGGGGACGACGAACACCGGGGAGCTGTTTTTT TRBJ2-2 TRBV27 TRBD2 NA 17
CASRVAQGELDNSPLHF TGTGCCAGCAGAGTGGCTCAGGGCGAACTTGATAATTCACCCCTCCACTTT TRBJ1-6 TRBV5-5 NA few 17
CASSMMSSYEQYF TGTGCCAGCAGTATGATGAGCTCCTACGAGCAGTACTTC TRBJ2-7 TRBV2 NA few 13
CASSWDFNHLTGELFF TGTGCCAGCAGCTGGGACTTCAACCATCTCACCGGGGAGCTGTTTTTT TRBJ2-2 TRBV7-8 NA NA 16
CASSYEGRGNQPQHF TGTGCCAGCAGTTACGAGGGACGGGGCAATCAGCCCCAGCATTTT TRBJ1-5 TRBV6-6 NA NA 15
CASRERGGRETQYF TGTGCCAGCAGGGAACGGGGGGGCCGGGAGACCCAGTACTTC TRBJ2-5 TRBV12-3/TRBV12-4 TRBD2 NA 14
CASSRDVSNEQFF TGTGCTAGCAGCCGGGACGTAAGCAATGAGCAGTTCTTC TRBJ2-1 TRBV7-7 NA NA 13
CASQTQGGGSGYTF TGTGCCAGCCAAACCCAAGGAGGGGGTAGTGGCTACACCTTC TRBJ1-2 TRBV12-3/TRBV12-4 NA NA 14
CASSSRQGAADTQYF TGTGCCAGCAGCTCCCGACAGGGGGCGGCGGATACGCAGTATTTT TRBJ2-3 TRBV9 TRBD1 few 15
CASGDPGNYGYTF TGCGCCAGCGGGGACCCTGGGAACTATGGCTACACCTTC TRBJ1-2 TRBV5-1 NA NA 13
CASSLDVGSRGYTF TGTGCCAGCAGCTTAGATGTAGGGTCCCGTGGCTACACCTTC TRBJ1-2 TRBV11-2 NA NA 14
CASAKDGSAFSSYNEQFF TGTGCCAGCGCAAAGGACGGCTCCGCCTTTTCCTCCTACAATGAGCAGTTCTTC TRBJ2-1 TRBV7-2 NA NA 18
CASSFSGGANNEQFF TGTGCCAGCAGTTTCAGCGGGGGGGCAAACAATGAGCAGTTCTTC TRBJ2-1 TRBV6-2/TRBV6-3 TRBD2 NA 15
CASRDTTDTQYF TGTGCCAGCAGAGATACCACAGATACGCAGTATTTT TRBJ2-3 TRBV6-2/TRBV6-3 NA few 12
CASSVGTSGSTDTQYF TGTGCCAGCAGTGTTGGGACTAGCGGGAGCACAGATACGCAGTATTTT TRBJ2-3 TRBV6-4 TRBD2 few 16
CSAREGRREGNYGYTF TGCAGTGCTAGAGAGGGCAGAAGGGAGGGGAACTATGGCTACACCTTC TRBJ1-2 TRBV20-1 NA few 16
CASSLEGQGVNEQFF TGCGCCAGCAGCTTGGAGGGACAGGGGGTCAATGAGCAGTTCTTC TRBJ2-1 TRBV5-1 TRBD1 NA 15
CASSLASGGQDTEAFF TGTGCCAGCAGCTTAGCCTCGGGGGGGCAGGACACTGAAGCTTTCTTT TRBJ1-1 TRBV7-9 NA NA 16